This TCR beta chain was identified in a study of cytomegalovirus exposure and HLA in healthy donors. Study summary: The same platform as the roughly 630 first-cohort repertoires was used for the 100 to 150 validation repertoires, a later analysis reported. Study results and limitations: Most TCR sequences showed up rarely, but some public TCRs showed up in many donors. A later analysis found first-cohort TCR clusters tended to co-occur in the roughly 120 validation repertoires. Associated with cytomegalovirus, according to the listing, were fewer than 200 TCR beta chains.

As regards this clone: The antigen is unknown.

CDR3 length: 16 residues. Germline V gene sequence: CDR1 MNHNS, CDR2 SASEGT. The V and J ends lost 6 bases and 9 bases, in that order; junction bases with no gene match: 14. Clones were read by immunoSEQ multiplex PCR, and TCRdb kept only the in-frame ones, dropping some. The sample records over 150,000 clones, under 95% being singletons. The receptor comes from a woman younger than 30 in good health and CMV-seropositive. Sequencing used PBMCs. V is TRBV6-1 and J is TRBJ1-6, with 7 bases identical to TRBD1. DNA for the CDR3: TGTGCCAGCAGGGAACACGACAGGGTGTTTGTTTCACCCCTCCACTTT. Translated: CASREHDRVFVSPLHF.